Listed below are T cell receptor beta chains from one sample, sequenced in a study of shared clonotypes between healthy human individuals. Sequenced by immunoSEQ multiplex PCR; TCRdb stores in-frame clones only, minus some. The repertoire includes some 740,000 clones, about 91% of them detected once, and nearly 25% sits in the top ten. Sequenced sample: naive CD8+ T cells sorted from blood. These receptors were collected from a man aged 30 to 39 in good health. CDR3s include the opening cysteine and the closing phenylalanine or tryptophan. D genes are given only for firm matches. The listing skips clone size in some rows; elsewhere it reads once, few, many or a size class.

v_call	clone_size	j_call	d_call	cdr3_aa	cdr3_nt
TRBV29-1	NA	TRBJ2-1	TRBD2	CSVEASGSYNEQFF	TGCAGCGTTGAGGCTAGCGGCTCCTACAATGAGCAGTTCTTC
TRBV4-1	NA	TRBJ1-5	NA	CASSQEDKGNQPQHF	TGCGCCAGCAGCCAAGAAGACAAGGGGAATCAGCCCCAGCATTTT
TRBV28	NA	TRBJ2-3	NA	CASSPGVFFDTQYF	TGTGCCAGCAGTCCGGGGGTGTTTTTTGATACGCAGTATTTT
TRBV7-9	NA	TRBJ2-7	TRBD2	CASSLVLAGGEQYF	TGTGCCAGCAGCTTAGTACTAGCGGGAGGAGAGCAGTACTTC
TRBV9	once	TRBJ1-2	NA	CASSTTTDGYTF	TGTGCCAGCAGTACAACAACGGATGGCTACACCTTC
TRBV7-2	NA	TRBJ2-1	NA	CASSLSWAGVKVDEQFF	TGTGCCAGCAGCTTATCGTGGGCCGGGGTCAAAGTCGATGAGCAGTTCTTC
TRBV9	once	TRBJ1-4	TRBD1	CASSVEGTVYEKLFF	TGTGCCAGCAGCGTAGAGGGGACAGTGTATGAAAAACTGTTTTTT
TRBV6-6	NA	TRBJ2-7	NA	CASRTTYEQYF	TGTGCCAGCAGAACTACCTACGAGCAGTACTTC
TRBV7-8	many	TRBJ2-1	TRBD2	CASSVPLGLAGYEQFF	TGTGCCAGCAGCGTCCCCCTGGGACTAGCGGGATACGAGCAGTTCTTC
TRBV7-9	once	TRBJ2-3	NA	CASSADPRGSTDTQYF	TGTGCCAGCAGCGCAGACCCCCGCGGATCGACAGATACGCAGTATTTT
TRBV27	NA	TRBJ2-7	NA	CASSLSGYEQYF	TGTGCCAGCAGTTTATCTGGCTACGAGCAGTACTTC
TRBV1	NA	TRBJ1-5	NA	CTSSSRQVHQPQHF	TGCACCAGCAGCTCTCGACAGGTTCACCAGCCCCAGCATTTT
TRBV7-9	NA	TRBJ2-7	TRBD2	CASSPMVREMHF	TGTGCCAGCAGCCCAATGGTGCGGGAGATGCACTTC
TRBV11-2	NA	TRBJ2-3	TRBD1	CASSFWDSFTDTQYF	TGTGCCAGCAGCTTCTGGGACAGTTTCACAGATACGCAGTATTTT
TRBV7-6	NA	TRBJ2-7	NA	CASSLHYEQYF	TGTGCCAGCAGCTTACACTACGAGCAGTACTTC
TRBV6-4	NA	TRBJ2-1	TRBD2	CASGTLAGGTDEQFF	TGTGCCAGCGGGACCCTAGCGGGAGGCACGGATGAGCAGTTCTTC
TRBV10-3	NA	TRBJ2-7	NA	CAISDPGSSYEQYF	TGTGCCATCAGTGACCCGGGTAGTTCCTACGAGCAGTACTTC
TRBV9	NA	TRBJ2-6	NA	CASSVGGRVSGANVLTF	TGTGCCAGCAGCGTAGGGGGTCGGGTCTCTGGGGCCAACGTCCTGACTTTC
TRBV15	NA	TRBJ2-7	TRBD2	CATSRNVGGRHEQYF	TGTGCCACCAGCAGGAACGTCGGGGGGAGGCACGAGCAGTACTTC
TRBV5-5	once	TRBJ2-5	NA	CASSLDSDPQETQYF	TGTGCCAGCAGCTTGGATTCGGACCCCCAAGAGACCCAGTACTTC
TRBV11-2	NA	TRBJ2-7	NA	CASSLADPYEQYF	TGTGCCAGCAGCTTAGCGGACCCCTACGAGCAGTACTTC
TRBV27	once	TRBJ1-4	NA	CASSAGTLGEKLFF	TGTGCCAGCAGTGCCGGGACCCTCGGGGAAAAACTGTTTTTT
TRBV2	NA	TRBJ2-1	NA	CASSDGLAYNEQFF	TGTGCCAGCAGTGACGGTCTGGCCTACAATGAGCAGTTCTTC
TRBV27	NA	TRBJ2-1	NA	CASSLTGINEQFF	TGTGCCAGCAGTTTAACCGGGATCAATGAGCAGTTCTTC
TRBV30	once	TRBJ2-1	TRBD2	CAWSGTSGYNEQFF	TGTGCCTGGAGCGGGACTAGCGGGTACAATGAGCAGTTCTTC
TRBV10-2	NA	TRBJ1-3	TRBD1	CASGTGAAGNTIYF	TGCGCCAGCGGGACAGGTGCGGCTGGAAACACCATATATTTT
TRBV10-3	NA	TRBJ2-2	TRBD1	CAISERPGTGGFGELFF	TGTGCCATCAGTGAAAGACCTGGGACAGGGGGCTTCGGGGAGCTGTTTTTT
TRBV7-9	NA	TRBJ2-1	NA	CASSLEVGRYNEQFF	TGTGCCAGCAGCTTAGAGGTTGGCAGATACAATGAGCAGTTCTTC
TRBV27	NA	TRBJ1-5	NA	CASRNGHSVNQPQHF	TGTGCCAGCAGGAACGGACACTCGGTCAATCAGCCCCAGCATTTT
TRBV28	NA	TRBJ2-7	NA	CASSWEVGRDSYEQYF	TGTGCCAGCAGTTGGGAGGTCGGTAGGGACTCCTACGAGCAGTACTTC
TRBV6-5	NA	TRBJ2-1	NA	CASSYSEGAYNEQFF	TGTGCCAGCAGTTACTCGGAGGGGGCCTACAATGAGCAGTTCTTC
TRBV5-4	NA	TRBJ1-1	TRBD1	CASSPTGATEAFF	TGTGCCAGCAGCCCGACAGGGGCCACTGAAGCTTTCTTT
TRBV7-2	NA	TRBJ2-5	TRBD2	CASSLDRTSGRRLQETQYF	TGTGCCAGCAGCTTAGATCGGACTAGCGGGAGGCGCCTCCAAGAGACCCAGTACTTC
TRBV6-1	NA	TRBJ1-2	NA	CASSEGGRDLLHYGYTF	TGTGCCAGCAGTGAGGGAGGCAGGGATCTCCTTCACTATGGCTACACCTTC
TRBV7-9	once	TRBJ2-1	TRBD1	CASSSPYRGTNEQFF	TGTGCCAGCAGCTCACCCTACAGGGGGACCAATGAGCAGTTCTTC
TRBV7-9	NA	TRBJ1-1	TRBD1	CASSYTGGTVEAFF	TGTGCCAGCAGCTATACAGGGGGGACCGTTGAAGCTTTCTTT
TRBV4-3	NA	TRBJ1-4	NA	CASSQEVNTNEKLFF	TGCGCCAGCAGCCAAGAGGTGAACACTAATGAAAAACTGTTTTTT
TRBV27	NA	TRBJ1-2	NA	CASSTSGGPGYGYTF	TGTGCCAGCAGTACGTCCGGGGGTCCTGGCTATGGCTACACCTTC
TRBV5-3	NA	TRBJ1-2	TRBD1	CARSQTGTGAVYGYTF	TGTGCCAGAAGCCAAACCGGGACAGGGGCGGTCTATGGCTACACCTTC
TRBV5-3	NA	TRBJ2-2	TRBD1	CAGDRETQGAGNTGELFF	TGTGCCGGGGACCGGGAGACACAGGGGGCTGGGAACACCGGGGAGCTGTTTTTT
TRBV4-1	NA	TRBJ1-4	NA	CASSQDFATNEKLFF	TGCGCCAGCAGCCAAGATTTTGCAACTAATGAAAAACTGTTTTTT
TRBV19	NA	TRBJ1-1	NA	CASSTGLKRKMNTEAFF	TGTGCCAGTAGTACGGGCCTCAAAAGGAAAATGAACACTGAAGCTTTCTTT
TRBV11-2	NA	TRBJ2-7	NA	CASSWGGDSYEQYF	TGTGCCAGCAGCTGGGGCGGAGACTCCTACGAGCAGTACTTC
TRBV28	NA	TRBJ2-7	TRBD1	CASSLLDRGLDEQYF	TGTGCCAGCAGTTTACTGGACAGGGGGCTCGACGAGCAGTACTTC
TRBV2	NA	TRBJ2-6	NA	CASSFTGANVLTF	TGTGCCAGCAGTTTCACTGGGGCCAACGTCCTGACTTTC
TRBV6-5	few	TRBJ2-6	NA	CASSYTGSGANVLTF	TGTGCCAGCAGTTATACAGGGTCTGGGGCCAACGTCCTGACTTTC
TRBV13	NA	TRBJ1-2	NA	CASSLFTGGYGYTF	TGTGCCAGCAGCTTATTTACCGGGGGCTATGGCTACACCTTC
TRBV29-1	NA	TRBJ2-5	NA	CSVPGVGGEETQYF	TGCAGCGTCCCCGGGGTGGGGGGAGAGGAGACCCAGTACTTC
TRBV15	NA	TRBJ2-2	NA	CATSPWTWENTGELFF	TGTGCCACCAGCCCCTGGACTTGGGAGAACACCGGGGAGCTGTTTTTT
TRBV13	NA	TRBJ2-7	TRBD1	CASSLGKTGGLYEQYF	TGTGCCAGCAGCTTAGGCAAGACAGGGGGCCTCTACGAGCAGTACTTC